These 24 T cell receptor beta chains were sequenced from one sample in a study of T cells after yellow fever vaccination. Using its own MiXCR run on the 5' RACE reads, TCRdb lists one record per CDR3 protein. The sample holds 360,000 or so distinct CDR3 sequences, 11% seen once. The sequences come from PBMCs, collected on the day of the first yellow fever vaccination. The receptors stem from a man aged 18 to 35 who received the YFV17D yellow fever vaccine.

This clonotype showed up just a few times. The chain joins TRBV20-1 to TRBJ1-2; a possible D gene is TRBD1 (5 bases). This CDR3 has 15 residues. CDR1 and CDR2 from the germline V gene are DFQATT and SNEGSKA (reference sequence). V lost 6 bases to trimming and J lost 6 bases, with 23 bases between them. The CDR3 DNA sequence: TGCAGTGCGGCTGGACCTGACTCCGCGGGGCATGGCTACACCTTC. Translated, it gives CSAAGPDSAGHGYTF.

This clonotype was seen a handful of times. J is TRBJ2-4 and V is TRBV6-1; no firm D call. The CDR3 consists of 15 residues. The germline CDR1 and CDR2 sequences are MNHNS and SASEGT. Trimming shortened V by 6 bases and J by 4 bases, and 16 bases separated the two germline ends. CDR3 protein: CASRPGAPAKNIQYF. DNA for the CDR3: TGTGCCAGCAGACCGGGCGCACCGGCAAAAAACATTCAGTACTTC.

This clonotype has more than one count but fewer than ten. The chain links TRBV18 to TRBJ1-1; D remains ambiguous. The CDR3 has 14 residues. Trimming cost V 1 base and J 3 bases, with 9 bases left between them. Germline assignment: CDR1 KGHSH and CDR2 LQKENI. CDR3 nucleotide sequence: TGTGCCAGCTCACCACTGGGGATGGACACTGAAGCTTTCTTT. This gives the protein CASSPLGMDTEAFF.

This clonotype showed up just a few times. The gene calls are TRBV18 and TRBJ2-2, with D uncertain. Germline V gene lookup returns CDR1 KGHSH and CDR2 LQKENI. With 4 bases removed from V and 4 bases from J, the gap between germline ends came to 13 bases. This CDR3 region has 15 residues. The CDR3 here is CASSQGLMGTGELFF. Here the CDR3 DNA reads TGTGCCAGCTCACAGGGCCTCATGGGCACCGGGGAGCTGTTTTTT.

The gene calls are TRBV7-2 and TRBJ1-1, with a tentative D call TRBD1 (5 bases). Germline loops: CDR1 SGHTA, CDR2 FQGNSA. With 6 bases removed from V and 5 bases from J, the gap between germline ends came to 19 bases. This CDR3 spans 15 amino acids. In DNA form, the CDR3 reads TGTGCCAGCAGGTGGCCCGGGGCGCTGTCGACTGAAGCTTTCTTT. Residues: CASRWPGALSTEAFF.

This clonotype was detected a few times. V and J are TRBV28 and TRBJ2-1; 7 bases are a match to TRBD2. The germline CDR1 and CDR2 sequences are MDHEN and SYDVKM. The V segment lost 5 bases and the J segment 6 bases; nucleotides outside the gene matches: 13. The CDR3 totals 16 residues. The CDR3 DNA reads TGTGCCAGCAGTCCCCTGAGGGCGGGGGAAACCAATGAGCAGTTCTTC. Translation gives CASSPLRAGETNEQFF.

The genes are TRBV19 and TRBJ2-3; maybe TRBD2 (6 bases). This CDR3 comprises 12 residues. Trimming cost V 7 bases and J 6 bases, with 11 bases left between them. The germline V gene encodes CDR1 LNHDA and CDR2 SQIVND (reference sequence). The CDR3 sequence: CASNIRGDTQYF. CDR3 bases: TGTGCCAGTAACATTCGGGGGGATACGCAGTATTTT.

The chain has TRBV29-1 and TRBJ2-1; D possibly corresponds to TRBD2 (6 bases). This CDR3 contains 13 residues. The germline gives CDR1 SQVTM, CDR2 ANQGSEA. The V end lost 8 bases, the J end lost 5 bases, and 16 bases lay between the germline ends. This CDR3 reads CSTPRGDHNEQFF. In nucleotides, the CDR3 is TGCAGCACCCCCCGCGGGGATCACAATGAGCAGTTCTTC.

The V call is TRBV27, the J call TRBJ2-7; D gene unclear. This CDR3 region has 15 residues. V was cut by 2 bases and J by 1 base, with 12 bases left in between. The germline V gene encodes CDR1 MNHEY and CDR2 SMNVEV (reference sequence). DNA for the CDR3: TGTGCCAGCAGTTTAGCGGCAGTAGGGTCCTACGAGCAGTACTTC. It codes for CASSLAAVGSYEQYF.

As regards this clonotype: With a much larger clone just one base away, this may be a read error. The V and J genes are TRBV5-1 and TRBJ2-3; 9 bases agree with TRBD2. Germline CDR1 and CDR2: SGHRS and YFSETQ. V trimming: 4 bases; J trimming: 2 bases; junction bases outside the gene matches: 8. This CDR3 is built from 16 residues. CDR3 nucleotide sequence: TGCGCCAGCAGCCCAGTGACTAGCGGAAACACAGATACGCAGTATTTT. Translation: CASSPVTSGNTDTQYF.

The chain recombines TRBV7-2 with TRBJ2-2; 7 bases fit TRBD2. The V segment lost 2 bases and the J segment 6 bases; nucleotides outside the gene matches: 9. Germline-derived CDR1 and CDR2 are SGHTA and FQGNSA. The CDR3 loop spans 16 amino acids. The CDR3 DNA follows: TGTGCCAGCAGCTTACCCCCGGGGGGAAATCCCGGGGAGCTGTTTTTT. Translated: CASSLPPGGNPGELFF.

This clonotype appeared a few times. The V gene is TRBV29-1, the J gene TRBJ1-4; no clear D gene. CDR3 length equals 14 residues. Germline assignment: CDR1 SQVTM and CDR2 ANQGSEA. V was trimmed by 4 bases and J by 5 bases, leaving 14 bases between them. CDR3 sequence: CSVVPGPGNEKLFF. CDR3 sequence (DNA): TGCAGCGTTGTTCCGGGCCCAGGCAATGAAAAACTGTTTTTT.

The chain recombines TRBV27 with TRBJ2-3; perhaps TRBD1 as D (5 bases). This CDR3 has 13 residues. V lost 6 bases and J lost 0, with 7 bases in between. Germline V gene sequence: CDR1 MNHEY, CDR2 SMNVEV (reference sequence). CDR3 sequence reads: CASRQVSTDTQYF. The CDR3 DNA reads TGTGCCAGCAGACAGGTTAGCACAGATACGCAGTATTTT.

This clonotype was observed at least ten times. This chain connects TRBV9 to TRBJ1-6; D not certain. Germline CDR1 reads SGDLS; CDR2 reads YYNGEE. This CDR3 has 15 amino acids. V was clipped by 0 bases and J by 6 bases, with 10 bases between them. The CDR3, as DNA: TGTGCCAGCAGCGTAGTAGGAAACATTAATTCACCCCTCCACTTT. Amino acids: CASSVVGNINSPLHF.

This chain links TRBV7-2 with TRBJ1-5; the D gene is possibly TRBD1 (6 bases). CDR3 length: 15 residues. CDR1 SGHTA and CDR2 FQGNSA come from the germline V gene. Between the trimmed V and J ends, which lost 7 bases and 4 bases, there was a span of 17 bases. The CDR3: CASNLVGGGNQPQHF. The CDR3 coding sequence is TGTGCCAGCAATCTGGTTGGAGGGGGAAATCAGCCCCAGCATTTT.

This clonotype occurred many times. V usage is TRBV2 and J usage is TRBJ2-5; D call uncertain. CDR3 size: 10 residues. The germline V gene encodes CDR1 SNHLY and CDR2 FYNNEI. Trimming shortened V by 4 bases and J by 9 bases, and 6 bases separated the two germline ends. Here the CDR3 DNA reads TGTGCCAGCAGTGCATCGGCCCAGTACTTC. Protein sequence: CASSASAQYF.

This clonotype occurred a few times. CDR3 nucleotides: TGTGCCAGCAGCCCACGGGTGGGCGGGGGTAACTCCTACAATGAGCAGTTCTTC. It codes for CASSPRVGGGNSYNEQFF. This chain uses TRBV4-2 with TRBJ2-1, with 7 bases matching TRBD2. Germline V lookup: CDR1 LGHNA, CDR2 YNFKEQ. V lost 4 bases to trimming and J lost 0 bases; unmatched junction nucleotides: 12. The CDR3 contains 18 residues.

This clonotype was counted between two and nine times. CDR3 loop: CSVEGRGPQNGANVLTF. CDR3 DNA sequence: TGCAGCGTTGAAGGCCGGGGCCCCCAGAATGGGGCCAACGTCCTGACTTTC. The rearrangement links TRBV29-1 to TRBJ2-6, with D tentatively TRBD1 or TRBD2 (5 bases each). The length of the CDR3 is 17 residues. Germline values: CDR1 SQVTM, CDR2 ANQGSEA. Trimming removed 1 base from V and 3 bases from J, with 16 bases in between.

The chain is built from TRBV7-2 and TRBJ2-7; D possibly corresponds to TRBD1 (5 bases). The CDR3 length is 14 residues. Trimming left V 1 base short and J 3 bases short, with 10 bases between. Germline assignment: CDR1 SGHTA and CDR2 FQGNSA. The CDR3 reads CASSLERGHYEQYF. The CDR3 bases are TGTGCCAGCAGCTTAGAAAGGGGCCACTACGAGCAGTACTTC.

This clonotype was detected only a few times. The chain links TRBV20-1 to TRBJ2-3; tentative D call: TRBD2 (5 bases). In germline, CDR1 is DFQATT, CDR2 SNEGSKA (reference sequence). The CDR3 runs 15 residues. Trimming removed 5 bases at V and 1 base at J, with 16 bases between. CDR3 nucleotide sequence: TGCAGTGCTCCCTGGCGGAATAGCGGCACAGATACGCAGTATTTT. Its translation: CSAPWRNSGTDTQYF.

This clonotype was found a few times. The V and J genes are TRBV4-3 and TRBJ1-3; D not certain. CDR3 size: 16 residues. Germline V lookup: CDR1 LGHNA, CDR2 YSLEER. V was pared by 4 bases and J by 4 bases, with 17 bases between. The CDR3 region is CASSRTVAVRGNTIYF. The CDR3, as DNA: TGCGCCAGCAGCCGAACCGTAGCCGTCAGGGGAAACACCATATATTTT.

This clonotype was recorded a few times. This sequence joins TRBV7-2 and TRBJ1-6; no clear D gene. Germline values: CDR1 SGHTA, CDR2 FQGNSA. V dropped 3 bases and J dropped 7 bases, with 7 bases sitting between them. This CDR3 is 13 amino acids long. The DNA of the CDR3 is TGTGCCAGCAGCTTTAAGCTGAATTCACCCCTCCACTTT. It codes for CASSFKLNSPLHF.

This clonotype has only a few counts. The V and J genes are TRBV4-3 and TRBJ1-6, with 8 positions matching TRBD1. Germline trimming cut 3 bases from V and 0 bases from J; bases unmatched to any gene: 7. CDR1 and CDR2 from the germline V gene are LGHNA and YSLEER. This CDR3 is built from 18 residues. The CDR3: CASSQGDRMSSYNSPLHF. The CDR3 DNA sequence: TGCGCCAGCAGCCAGGGGGACAGGATGAGCTCCTATAATTCACCCCTCCACTTT.

The chain uses TRBV19 and TRBJ1-6; D uncertain. The V end lost 7 bases, the J end lost 5 bases, and 12 bases lay between the germline ends. The CDR3 is 14 amino acids. Germline CDR1 and CDR2: LNHDA and SQIVND (reference sequence). CDR3 DNA sequence: TGTGCCAGTACCATAGGGCTCGATAATTCACCCCTCCACTTT. This gives the protein CASTIGLDNSPLHF. Full variable domain (remainder filled in from reference TRBV19 and TRBJ1-6): DGGITQSPKYLFRKEGQNVTLSCEQNLNHDAMYWYRQDPGQGLRLIYYSQIVNDFQKGDIAEGYSVSREKKESFPLTVTSAQKNPTAFYLCASTIGLDNSPLHFGNGTRLTVT.